This TCR beta chain was documented in a study of blood T cells in healthy people across ages. Study-wide findings and caveats: A roughly linear age-dependent decrease characterized TCR beta diversity per million T cells.

The CDR3 totals 11 residues. CDR1 MNHNY and CDR2 SVGAGI come from the germline V gene (reference sequence). For the second PCR, which ran for roughly 6 to 12 cycles, a sample-barcoded 5' primer and a J-beta primer mix were used. MiXCR, run by TCRdb on the 5' RACE reads, gives a single entry per CDR3 protein. In the table there are 650,000 to 900,000 distinct CDR3 sequences, about 59% of which are singletons. The individuals who served as donors were healthy Caucasians living in Russia, aged roughly 6 to 100. Isolated per sample were at least 6 million PBMCs. Of note for this clonotype: Its specificity is not known.

This chain connects TRBV6-6 to TRBJ2-5, with 7 bases aligning to TRBD1. The end of the DNA aligns better with TRBJ2-7, so the J call may be wrong. Material: blood. The sequence was obtained from a man aged 25 to 40 in good health. CDR3 in DNA: TGTGCCGGTGGGACAGTTTACGAGCAGTACTTC. It encodes CAGGTVYEQYF.